The source of this T cell receptor beta chain is a study of T cell responses to AZD1222 COVID-19 vaccine (dated by TCRdb to the early 2020s). About the study as a whole: A total of under 250 trial participants underwent TCR sequencing, of whom nearly 210 had received two doses of AZD1222 and around 26 had received two doses of the MenACWY control vaccine. Trial participants were enrolled by age into subgroups of 18-55, 56-69 and 70-plus years, and around 150, 29 and 61 TCR-sequenced participants, respectively, were included in these subgroups. Broad study findings and their caveats: Participants were mostly white British, with more females than males. The authors suggested clonal diversity may have been underestimated. Spike-specific TCR breadth and depth rose significantly after two AZD1222 doses compared with day 0 and with MenACWY recipients. Conclusions about previously exposed vaccinees are limited because only a handful of AZD1222 recipients were SARS-CoV-2 seropositive at baseline. The whole spike protein was spanned by vaccine-associated CD4 TCRs, and dominant responses were seen in regions 160-218 and 743-854. No day 14 peak-response samples were available, so repertoires were characterized only after the peak T cell response. Epitopes outside the regions mutated in the B.1.351 and B.1.1.7 variants were reportedly recognized by nearly half of the unique spike-specific TCRs. In the small 56-69-year group, the increase in depth fell short of significance, most likely because of low power.

Taken from cysteine to phenylalanine, the CDR3 has 15 residues. Only the CDR3 DNA is retained, 45 bases long and in frame from the first base. CDR1 is given as SGHRS and CDR2 as YFSETQ, both from the germline V gene. Cut back by 3 bases and 0 bases, the V and J ends lie 11 bases apart. Taken with the paper, the label for time point translates to: about 28 days (+/-7) after the second vaccine dose. AZD1222 recipients with second doses at about 4 weeks or about 12 weeks were pooled, because spike-specific TCR depth and breadth did not differ between schedules. Samples from vaccinated people were obtained from the UK trials COV001 and COV002, which included a single-blind randomized controlled phase 2/3 trial of AZD1222 (ChAdOx1 nCoV-19) in healthy adults. For TCRbeta chain sequencing, PBMC samples from trial participants were taken at day 0 and at day 28 after the second dose. Notes on this clone: Its antigen specificity is not known. No base qualities exist here, and no much larger clone lies one base off it.

The CDR3 regions of human TCRbeta chains were analyzed by immunosequencing. For the original study's pipeline: Repertoire TCRs were checked for matches against a reference library of SARS-CoV-2-specific TCRs that had been generated using the MIRA antigen-specificity platform. Breadth was defined as the fraction of unique TCRs that were SARS-CoV-2-associated, and depth was defined as the fraction of total T cells that were SARS-CoV-2-associated. Each spike-specific TCR was assigned to its reactive spike region and to a CD4 or CD8 class using the MIRA data. Log10-transformed breadth and depth values were compared by one-way ANOVA with Sidak's multiple comparisons tests. TCRdb provides this immuneACCESS table in a form limited to in-frame rearrangements. Some clones are lacking; in checked studies, under half of them reflect an unresolved V gene, and why the rest are absent is not known. D and trimming come from the DNA, and the V and J calls and clone size come from that table. The sample data list about 150,000 clones, and about nine tenths of these were observed just once. Less than 3.5% of the sample rests with the top ten.

Here the sequenced sample was peripheral blood, taken 28 days after the second AZD1222 dose. The V and J genes are TRBV5-1 and TRBJ2-3; too little of a D gene remains to name it. This receptor was identified in an adult who received the AZD1222 COVID-19 vaccine. The nucleotides read TGCGCCAGCAGCTCGGTTTCCCCTAGCACAGATACGCAGTATTTT. This yields the protein CASSSVSPSTDTQYF. The CDR3 plus the reference TRBV5-1 and TRBJ2-3 genes for the other parts give the full variable domain: KAGVTQTPRYLIKTRGQQVTLSCSPISGHRSVSWYQQTPGQGLQFLFEYFSETQRNKGNFPGRFSGRQFSNSRSEMNVSTLELGDSALYLCASSSVSPSTDTQYFGPGTRLTVL.